These 26 T cell receptor beta chains came from one sample sequenced in a study of cytomegalovirus exposure and HLA in healthy donors. PCR amplification relied on 60 Vbeta primers (plus 13 Jbeta primers). Libraries were prepared by immunoSEQ multiplex PCR; TCRdb keeps only in-frame clonotypes and omits some of them. This sample has about 190,000 clones; just under 75% occur once, and the top ten carry over 4%. What was sequenced was PBMCs. These TCRs come from a man aged 25 to 40 in good health and CMV-seropositive.

The V gene is TRBV28, the J gene TRBJ1-2; D remains unclear. The CDR3 length is 12 residues. The V and J ends lost 2 bases and 7 bases respectively, with 8 bases between them. Germline CDR1 and CDR2: MDHEN and SYDVKM. DNA of the CDR3: TGTGCCAGCAGTTTAAACCGCGGTGGCTACACCTTC. Translation: CASSLNRGGYTF.

There are a few counts of this clone. The V gene is TRBV10-3, the J gene TRBJ1-2; D gene unclear. Germline CDR1 reads ENHRY; CDR2 reads SYGVKD. CDR3 size: 12 residues. V lost 7 bases and J lost 2, with 8 bases in between. CDR3 loop: CAITGGNYGYTF. CDR3 DNA sequence: TGTGCCATCACCGGAGGGAACTATGGCTACACCTTC.

As DNA, the CDR3 is TGTGCCAGTAGTCCTCATGGGGGGGAAGCTTTCTTT. Amino acid sequence: CASSPHGGEAFF. The rearrangement joins TRBV19 to TRBJ1-1, with D possibly TRBD1 on 5 matching bases. There are 12 residues in the CDR3. With 5 bases removed from V and 8 bases from J, the gap between germline ends came to 12 bases. Germline CDR1 LNHDA, CDR2 SQIVND (reference sequence).

The rearrangement uses TRBV5-1 and TRBJ2-3; D might be TRBD1 (6 bases). Germline-derived CDR1 and CDR2 are SGHRS and YFSETQ. V dropped 4 bases and J dropped 5 bases, with 11 bases sitting between them. The CDR3 has 13 amino acids. The CDR3 coding sequence is TGCGCCAGCAGCCCCCGGGACAAAGATACGCAGTATTTT. It translates to CASSPRDKDTQYF.

This chain uses TRBV13 with TRBJ2-1; D might be TRBD1 (7 bases). CDR1 PRHDT and CDR2 FYEKMQ come from the germline V gene (reference sequence). V gave up 2 bases and J gave up 6 bases, with 11 bases separating them. The CDR3 covers 14 residues. The chain's CDR3 is CASSLYQGGNEQFF. The CDR3, as DNA: TGTGCCAGCAGCTTATATCAGGGGGGCAATGAGCAGTTCTTC.

The chain couples TRBV30 to TRBJ1-6, with TRBD1 matching over 7 bases. The V segment lost 7 bases and the J segment 8 bases; nucleotides outside the gene matches: 8. The CDR3 is 13 amino acids. Germline V gene lookup returns CDR1 GTSNPN and CDR2 SVGIG (reference sequence). CDR3 nucleotide sequence: TGTGCCTCGCAAGTAGGGGGCCATTCACCCCTCCACTTT. It translates to CASQVGGHSPLHF.

This sequence joins TRBV7-8 and TRBJ1-1; 9 bases are shared with TRBD1. Trimming at V came to 2 bases and at J to 0 bases, leaving 10 bases not matched to a gene. Germline assignment: CDR1 SGHVS and CDR2 FQNEAQ. The CDR3 is 18 residues long. The CDR3 DNA reads TGTGCCAGCAGCTTATATCGACAGGGGGTTCGTGTGAACACTGAAGCTTTCTTT. Its translation is CASSLYRQGVRVNTEAFF.

This chain connects TRBV13 to TRBJ2-1, with D perhaps matching TRBD1 (6 bases). V was shortened by 6 bases and J by 5 bases, with 20 bases between the two germline ends. The CDR3 is 16 amino acids. Germline V CDR1 and CDR2: PRHDT, FYEKMQ (reference sequence). The CDR3, as DNA: TGTGCCAGCAGTGGGGGCTTGTGGGAGACGGACAATGAGCAGTTCTTC. Encoded protein: CASSGGLWETDNEQFF.

The chain recombines TRBV5-1 with TRBJ2-5; D is perhaps TRBD2 (6 bases). CDR3 size: 14 residues. Germline V gene sequence: CDR1 SGHRS, CDR2 YFSETQ. Between the trimmed V and J ends, which lost 4 bases and 0 bases, there was a span of 10 bases. CDR3 DNA sequence: TGCGCCAGCAGCAGTTCTAGCGACCAAGAGACCCAGTACTTC. Protein product: CASSSSSDQETQYF. Drawing the rest from reference TRBV5-1 and TRBJ2-5, the complete variable domain is KAGVTQTPRYLIKTRGQQVTLSCSPISGHRSVSWYQQTPGQGLQFLFEYFSETQRNKGNFPGRFSGRQFSNSRSEMNVSTLELGDSALYLCASSSSSDQETQYFGPGTRLLVL.

The gene calls are TRBV29-1 and TRBJ2-7, with 9 bases aligning to TRBD2. Per germline, CDR1 SQVTM and CDR2 ANQGSEA. V dropped 2 bases and J dropped 6; count of bases not matched to a gene: 11. The CDR3 consists of 15 residues. CDR3: CSVESFAREGGEQYF. DNA for the CDR3: TGCAGCGTTGAAAGCTTTGCGCGGGAGGGAGGCGAGCAGTACTTC.

This chain connects TRBV5-6 to TRBJ2-7; D uncertain. CDR3 length equals 14 residues. Germline CDR1 and CDR2: SGHDT and YYEEEE. Trimming took 6 bases from V and 0 from J, leaving 13 bases between them. As DNA, the CDR3 is TGTGCCAGCACCCGTCCGGGTGGCTCCTACGAGCAGTACTTC. It yields the protein CASTRPGGSYEQYF. The full variable domain, rest sourced from reference TRBV5-6 and TRBJ2-7, is DAGVTQSPTHLIKTRGQQVTLRCSPKSGHDTVSWYQQALGQGPQFIFQYYEEEERQRGNFPDRFSGHQFPNYSSELNVNALLLGDSALYLCASTRPGGSYEQYFGPGTRLTVT.

In this sample, this clone turned up a few times. The CDR3 protein is CASSLPGTRRTNTQYF. The CDR3 DNA is TGTGCCAGCAGCTTGCCGGGGACTCGTCGCACGAATACGCAGTATTTT. V is TRBV5-4 and J is TRBJ2-3, with D tentatively TRBD2 (6 bases). The CDR3 totals 16 residues. V was clipped by 1 base and J by 7 bases, with 19 bases between them. Germline V gives CDR1 SGHNT, CDR2 YYREEE (reference sequence). The full variable domain, rest sourced from reference TRBV5-4 and TRBJ2-3, is ETGVTQSPTHLIKTRGQQVTLRCSSQSGHNTVSWYQQALGQGPQFIFQYYREEENGRGNFPPRFSGLQFPNYSSELNVNALELDDSALYLCASSLPGTRRTNTQYFGPGTRLTVL.

This chain connects TRBV5-8 to TRBJ1-1; D unresolved. Trimming took 4 bases from V and 9 from J, leaving 13 bases between them. The germline V gene encodes CDR1 SGHTS and CDR2 YDEGEE. The CDR3 extends over 12 amino acids. This chain's CDR3 is CASSLVQQKAFF. The CDR3 nucleotides are TGTGCCAGCAGCCTGGTACAGCAGAAAGCTTTCTTT.

The chain joins TRBV27 to TRBJ1-1; 7 positions agree with TRBD1. Germline V lookup: CDR1 MNHEY, CDR2 SMNVEV (reference sequence). The CDR3 runs 12 residues. V gave up 5 bases and J gave up 6 bases; unmatched junction bases: 3. The CDR3 region has the DNA TGTGCCAGCAGTATTCAGGGGGCTGAAGCTTTCTTT. It specifies CASSIQGAEAFF.

J is TRBJ2-1 and V is TRBV29-1; D possibly corresponds to TRBD2 (5 bases). With 7 bases removed from V and 6 bases from J, the gap between germline ends came to 13 bases. CDR1 SQVTM and CDR2 ANQGSEA come from the germline V gene. This CDR3 region has 12 residues. CDR3 bases: TGCAGCGCCCGACCCCGGGGCAATGAGCAGTTCTTC. It is translated as CSARPRGNEQFF.

The V and J genes are TRBV30 and TRBJ1-4; D is unresolved. Germline V CDR1 and CDR2: GTSNPN, SVGIG (reference sequence). The CDR3 has 13 residues. Trimming removed 4 bases from V and 8 bases from J, with 14 bases in between. The CDR3 loop reads CAWMGSGKEKLFF. For the CDR3, the DNA is TGTGCCTGGATGGGCAGTGGCAAGGAAAAACTGTTTTTT.

This chain connects TRBV9 to TRBJ2-6, with TRBD1 matching over 10 bases. CDR3 length: 18 residues. The V gene end was trimmed by 0 bases and the J gene end by 1 base; junction bases not matched to a gene: 4. CDR1 SGDLS and CDR2 YYNGEE come from the germline V gene. This CDR3 reads CASSVGGTGESGANVLTF. The CDR3 DNA is TGTGCCAGCAGCGTAGGTGGGACAGGGGAATCTGGGGCCAACGTCCTGACTTTC.

The chain carries TRBV4-3 and TRBJ2-2; tentatively, D is TRBD2 (6 bases). CDR3 length: 17 residues. Trimming shortened V by 6 bases and J by 0 bases, and 17 bases separated the two germline ends. In germline, CDR1 is LGHNA, CDR2 YSLEER. The CDR3 bases are TGCGCCAGCAGGCTGTCGACGGGACTGACGAACACCGGGGAGCTGTTTTTT. This codes for CASRLSTGLTNTGELFF.

The V and J genes are TRBV4-1 and TRBJ2-3, with 10 bases lining up with TRBD1. Germline CDR1 reads MGHRA; CDR2 reads YSYEKL. Trimming removed 4 bases from V and 0 bases from J; junction bases left unmatched: 1. This CDR3 contains 15 residues. The CDR3 loop is CASSPDRGSTDTQYF. CDR3 DNA sequence: TGCGCCAGCAGCCCGGACAGGGGGAGCACAGATACGCAGTATTTT.

The chain has TRBV10-3 and TRBJ2-3; 14 bases fit TRBD2. V gave up 7 bases and J gave up 4 bases; unmatched junction bases: 4. CDR1 is ENHRY and CDR2 is SYGVKD in the germline V gene. This CDR3 region has 15 residues. In nucleotides, the CDR3 is TGTGCCATCACCGGACTAGCGGGAGGTTCAGATACGCAGTATTTT. Translation gives CAITGLAGGSDTQYF.

The chain carries TRBV12-5 and TRBJ2-1; D gene uncertain. From germline, CDR1 is LGHNT and CDR2 FRNRAP. V dropped 6 bases and J dropped 13 bases, with 16 bases sitting between them. The CDR3 is 12 residues long. DNA for the CDR3: TGTGCTAGTGGCTTTGACTTCCCAGCCCAGTTCTTC. Translating it yields CASGFDFPAQFF.

This clone was seen a few times. The chain recombines TRBV7-2 with TRBJ1-2; a possible D gene is TRBD1 (5 bases). V lost 1 base and J lost 4, with 19 bases in between. From germline, CDR1 is SGHTA and CDR2 FQGNSA. This CDR3 is 17 amino acids long. The CDR3 reads CASSLELQDKGSYGYTF. CDR3 sequence (DNA): TGTGCCAGCAGCTTAGAACTTCAGGACAAGGGCAGCTATGGCTACACCTTC.

The gene calls are TRBV7-3 and TRBJ2-3; D is ambiguous. The V end was cut by 5 bases, the J end by 6 bases, with 21 bases between. CDR1 and CDR2 (germline): SGHTA, FQGTGA. The CDR3 totals 16 residues. This CDR3 is CASSLRSVFGLDTQYF. In DNA form, the CDR3 reads TGTGCCAGCAGCCTCCGGTCCGTCTTCGGGTTGGATACGCAGTATTTT.

The sample holds a few counts of this clone. The chain has TRBV15 and TRBJ2-3, with D perhaps matching TRBD2 (6 bases). The germline gives CDR1 LNHNV, CDR2 YYDKDF (reference sequence). Between the trimmed V and J ends, which lost 6 bases and 0 bases, there was a span of 16 bases. This CDR3 contains 16 residues. The DNA of the CDR3 is TGTGCCACCAGGAGCCCAATGGGGGGAAGCACAGATACGCAGTATTTT. The encoded protein is CATRSPMGGSTDTQYF.

This clone was seen once. The rearrangement joins TRBV13 to TRBJ2-5; D remains unclear. Germline V gene sequence: CDR1 PRHDT, CDR2 FYEKMQ (reference sequence). The CDR3 covers 14 residues. The V and J ends lost 0 bases and 10 bases respectively, with 15 bases between them. In DNA, the CDR3 is TGTGCCAGCAGCTTAGGGTCCCTAGGAAGTAGCCAGTACTTC. Translating it yields CASSLGSLGSSQYF.

This chain links TRBV5-4 with TRBJ2-7; 10 bases fit TRBD1. CDR1 is SGHNT and CDR2 is YYREEE in the germline V gene (reference sequence). CDR3 length: 15 residues. V shed 0 bases and J 7 bases; nucleotides not matched to a gene: 7. Here the CDR3 reads CASSLDGQGVREQYF. The DNA for the CDR3 is TGTGCCAGCAGCTTGGACGGACAGGGGGTTCGGGAGCAGTACTTC.